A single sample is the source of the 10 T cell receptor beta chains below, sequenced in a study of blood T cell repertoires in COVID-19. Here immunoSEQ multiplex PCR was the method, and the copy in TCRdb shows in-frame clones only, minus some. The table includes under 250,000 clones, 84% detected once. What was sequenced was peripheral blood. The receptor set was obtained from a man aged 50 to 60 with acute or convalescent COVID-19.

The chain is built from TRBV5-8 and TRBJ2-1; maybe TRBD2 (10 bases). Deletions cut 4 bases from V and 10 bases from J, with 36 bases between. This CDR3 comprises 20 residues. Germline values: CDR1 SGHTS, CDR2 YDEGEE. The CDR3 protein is CASSHDKGQGWLAGVLEQFF. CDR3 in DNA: TGTGCCAGCAGCCATGACAAGGGACAGGGTTGGCTAGCGGGAGTTTTGGAGCAGTTCTTC.

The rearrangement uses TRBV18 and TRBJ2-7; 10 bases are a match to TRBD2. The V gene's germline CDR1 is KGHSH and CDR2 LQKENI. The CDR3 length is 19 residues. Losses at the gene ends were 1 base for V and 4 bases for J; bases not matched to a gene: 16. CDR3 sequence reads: CASSPLAVDSSGGPYEQYF. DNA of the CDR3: TGTGCCAGCTCACCACTCGCGGTGGACTCTAGCGGGGGACCTTACGAGCAGTACTTC.

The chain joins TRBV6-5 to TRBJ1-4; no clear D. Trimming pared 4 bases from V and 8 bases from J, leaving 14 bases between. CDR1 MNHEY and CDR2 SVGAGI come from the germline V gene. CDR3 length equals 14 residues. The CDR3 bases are TGTGCCAGCAGTTCCACCTACCCTACGGAAAAACTGTTTTTT. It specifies CASSSTYPTEKLFF.

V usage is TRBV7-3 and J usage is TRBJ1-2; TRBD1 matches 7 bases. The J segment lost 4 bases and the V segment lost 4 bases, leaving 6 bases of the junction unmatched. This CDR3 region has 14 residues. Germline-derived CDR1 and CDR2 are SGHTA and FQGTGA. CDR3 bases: TGTGCCAGCAGCTCTACGACAGGGCCCTATGGCTACACCTTC. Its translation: CASSSTTGPYGYTF.

CDR3 sequence reads: CASSWGAGGRTDTQYF. As DNA, the CDR3 is TGCGCCAGCAGCTGGGGAGCGGGGGGCCGCACAGATACGCAGTATTTT. V gene TRBV5-1 combines with J gene TRBJ2-3; 9 nucleotides align to TRBD2. Trimming took 3 bases from V and 1 from J; bases not matched to a gene: 6. Germline V CDR1 and CDR2: SGHRS, YFSETQ. This CDR3 has 16 amino acids.

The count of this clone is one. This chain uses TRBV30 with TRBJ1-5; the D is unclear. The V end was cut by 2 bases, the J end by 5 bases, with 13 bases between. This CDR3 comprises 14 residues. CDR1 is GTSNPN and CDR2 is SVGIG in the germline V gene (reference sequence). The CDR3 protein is CAWSSTSADQPQHF. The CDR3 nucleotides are TGTGCCTGGAGTAGCACCTCTGCGGATCAGCCCCAGCATTTT.

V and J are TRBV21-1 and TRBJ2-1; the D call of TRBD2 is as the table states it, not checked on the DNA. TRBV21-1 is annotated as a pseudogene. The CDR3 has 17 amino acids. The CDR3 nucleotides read TGTGCCAGCAGCACCTGGATAGCCGTAATGCGGTACAATGAGCAGTTCTTC. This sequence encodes CASSTWIAVMRYNEQFF.

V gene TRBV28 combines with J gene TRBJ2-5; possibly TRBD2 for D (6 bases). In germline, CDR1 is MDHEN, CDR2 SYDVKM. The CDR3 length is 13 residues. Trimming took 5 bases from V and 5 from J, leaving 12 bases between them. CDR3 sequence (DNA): TGTGCCAGCAGTAAGGGGACTCTCGAGACCCAGTACTTC. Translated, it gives CASSKGTLETQYF.

CDR3 sequence reads: CASSQVHTDTQYF. The CDR3 DNA follows: TGTGCCAGCAGCCAAGTTCACACAGATACGCAGTATTTT. This sequence joins TRBV3-1 (or the pseudogene TRBV3-2) and TRBJ2-3; D gene uncertain. The CDR3 extends over 13 amino acids. With 1 base removed from V and 2 bases from J, the gap between germline ends came to 4 bases. Germline V CDR1 and CDR2: LGHDT, YNNKEL (reference sequence).

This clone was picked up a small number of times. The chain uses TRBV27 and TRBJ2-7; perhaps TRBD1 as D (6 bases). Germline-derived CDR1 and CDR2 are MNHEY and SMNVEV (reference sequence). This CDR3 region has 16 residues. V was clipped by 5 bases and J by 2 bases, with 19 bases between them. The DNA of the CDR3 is TGTGCCAGCAGTCGCACTGCAGGGGCCGGCACCTACGAGCAGTACTTC. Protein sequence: CASSRTAGAGTYEQYF.